Below, 2 T cell receptor beta chains from the same sample are listed, as sequenced in a study of T cell repertoires in cytomegalovirus infection. TCRdb reprocessed the reads via MiXCR and lists one record per CDR3 protein. Seen here are 450,000 to 650,000 distinct CDR3 sequences, just under 40% observed once, and the top ten hold roughly 50%. For these receptors, no antigen is known. Here the sequenced sample was cultured PBMCs, taken from culture after CMV antigen stimulation. These receptors were collected from a human donor in good health (CMV status not recorded). Some clones in this sample may be carry-over from other donors' samples.

This clonotype was picked up many times. This chain joins TRBV7-2 and TRBJ2-7, with TRBD2 matching over 9 bases. The germline V gene encodes CDR1 SGHTA and CDR2 FQGNSA. The CDR3 consists of 15 residues. After removal of 4 bases from V and 0 bases from J, the junction contained 4 bases not matched to a gene. The CDR3 here is CASSSTSGFSYEQYF. The CDR3 nucleotides read TGTGCCAGCAGCTCCACTAGCGGGTTCTCCTACGAGCAGTACTTC.

This clonotype turned up a few times. The chain carries TRBV6-1 and TRBJ1-5; TRBD1 might be the D (5 bases). In germline, CDR1 is MNHNS, CDR2 SASEGT. The CDR3 length is 16 residues. With 2 bases removed from V and 3 bases from J, the gap between germline ends came to 14 bases. The CDR3 DNA reads TGTGCCAGCAGTGAACGAGACAGTTCCCTCAATCAGCCCCAGCATTTT. Translation: CASSERDSSLNQPQHF.